The 10 T cell receptor beta chains below come from one sample, sequenced in a study of T cells in localized non-small cell lung cancer. Some clones are missing from TCRdb's copy, which holds only in-frame ones; the method was immunoSEQ multiplex PCR. The sample has over a thousand clones; 25% to 30% are singletons. Sequences were derived from lung tumor tissue, sampled before any cancer treatment. The source of these receptors is a female donor older than 55 with stage III squamous cell lung carcinoma.

This clone was seen more than once but under ten times. V and J are TRBV19 and TRBJ2-7; D is tentatively TRBD1 or TRBD2 (5 bases each). In germline, CDR1 is LNHDA, CDR2 SQIVND (reference sequence). The CDR3 loop spans 12 amino acids. Trimming pared 3 bases from V and 5 bases from J, leaving 8 bases between. CDR3 nucleotide sequence: TGTGCCAGTAGTATGGGGGTCCACGAGCAGTACTTC. This sequence encodes CASSMGVHEQYF. Filled out from reference TRBV19 and TRBJ2-7, the complete variable domain reads DGGITQSPKYLFRKEGQNVTLSCEQNLNHDAMYWYRQDPGQGLRLIYYSQIVNDFQKGDIAEGYSVSREKKESFPLTVTSAQKNPTAFYLCASSMGVHEQYFGPGTRLTVT.

The chain couples TRBV15 to TRBJ1-1; perhaps TRBD1 as D (5 bases). This CDR3 has 18 amino acids. V was cut by 4 bases and J by 0 bases, with 21 bases left in between. Germline V gene lookup returns CDR1 LNHNV and CDR2 YYDKDF (reference sequence). CDR3 in DNA: TGTGCCACCAGCACCTTATGGGGCAGTGCCTCAATGAACACTGAAGCTTTCTTT. Encoded protein: CATSTLWGSASMNTEAFF.

This clone was observed a handful of times. V and J are TRBV9 and TRBJ2-3; D remains ambiguous. The V end lost 0 bases, the J end lost 4 bases, and 9 bases lay between the germline ends. This CDR3 has 14 residues. Germline V lookup: CDR1 SGDLS, CDR2 YYNGEE. The CDR3 nucleotides are TGTGCCAGCAGCGTAGGTGTTTCCGCAGATACGCAGTATTTT. This translates into CASSVGVSADTQYF.

The chain joins TRBV6-8 to TRBJ2-1, with TRBD2 identical over 11 bases. This CDR3 has 15 amino acids. Per the germline V gene, CDR1 is MNHGY and CDR2 is SAAAGT. The V segment lost 4 bases and the J segment 14 bases; nucleotides outside the gene matches: 13. The CDR3 is CASSLRPSGRNVEFF. CDR3 bases: TGTGCCAGCAGTTTGCGCCCTAGCGGGAGGAATGTGGAGTTCTTC.

This clone is categorized as medium-sized (0.01 to 0.1%). The chain combines TRBV11-3 with TRBJ2-3; 7 positions match TRBD1. This CDR3 region has 16 residues. CDR1 is SGHNT and CDR2 is YENEEA in the germline V gene. The V segment lost 5 bases and the J segment 7 bases; nucleotides outside the gene matches: 15. This CDR3 is CASSRHRTGITNTQYF. The CDR3 bases are TGTGCCAGCAGCCGCCACAGGACAGGTATCACCAATACGCAGTATTTT.

The V call is TRBV30, the J call TRBJ1-1; no firm D call. CDR3 length: 13 residues. Trimming removed 0 bases from V and 1 base from J, with 6 bases in between. Germline V CDR1 and CDR2: GTSNPN, SVGIG (reference sequence). This chain's CDR3 is CAWSVLGNTEAFF. The DNA of the CDR3 is TGTGCCTGGAGTGTACTGGGGAACACTGAAGCTTTCTTT.

The V and J genes are TRBV19 and TRBJ2-5; 9 nucleotides align to TRBD1. The germline V gene encodes CDR1 LNHDA and CDR2 SQIVND (reference sequence). The CDR3 extends over 15 amino acids. The V gene end was trimmed by 5 bases and the J gene end by 5 bases; junction bases not matched to a gene: 9. This chain's CDR3 is CASSLLGTGRETQYF. CDR3 nucleotides: TGTGCCAGTAGTCTTCTGGGGACAGGGAGGGAGACCCAGTACTTC.

This clone was observed a few times. The chain recombines TRBV6-8 with TRBJ1-6, with D tentatively TRBD1 (5 bases). V dropped 6 bases and J dropped 0 bases, with 6 bases sitting between them. CDR1 and CDR2 from the germline V gene are MNHGY and SAAAGT. The CDR3 covers 14 residues. CDR3 sequence: CASRGGSYNSPLHF. In nucleotides, the CDR3 is TGTGCCAGCAGGGGGGGCTCCTATAATTCACCCCTCCACTTT.

This chain joins TRBV6-8 and TRBJ1-1; D ambiguous. Per germline, CDR1 MNHGY and CDR2 SAAAGT. CDR3 length equals 14 residues. V lost 7 bases to trimming and J lost 7 bases, with 19 bases between them. The CDR3 sequence: CASNRIDRPLEAFF. The CDR3 bases are TGTGCCAGCAACCGCATCGACCGGCCTCTTGAAGCTTTCTTT.

The chain uses TRBV9 and TRBJ2-1; TRBD1 aligns across 10 bases. V shed 4 bases, J shed 9 bases, and the junction held 13 bases outside the gene matches. CDR1 and CDR2 from the germline V gene are SGDLS and YYNGEE. The length of the CDR3 is 16 residues. CDR3 nucleotides: TGTGCCAGCAGCCCTAGCCCCCGGACAGGGGGGACTGAGCAGTTCTTC. Its translation: CASSPSPRTGGTEQFF.